The 15 T cell receptor beta chains given below trace back to one sample, sequenced in a study of cytomegalovirus exposure and HLA in healthy donors. The PCR ran on 60 Vbeta and 13 Jbeta primers. Here immunoSEQ multiplex PCR was the method, and the copy in TCRdb shows in-frame clones only, minus some. The sample consists of about 96,000 clones, under 85% of them appearing once. The sample consisted of PBMCs. These receptors all stem from a woman aged 65 to 85 in good health and CMV-seropositive.

This clone was picked up a small number of times. This chain joins TRBV6-5 and TRBJ2-7; D gene uncertain. V was pared by 5 bases and J by 2 bases, with 10 bases between. Germline V lookup: CDR1 MNHEY, CDR2 SVGAGI. This CDR3 has 13 amino acids. CDR3 DNA: TGTGCCAGCAGTGATTCACAACCCTACGAGCAGTACTTC. Amino acid sequence: CASSDSQPYEQYF.

This clone was found a few times. The chain has TRBV14 and TRBJ2-1; 8 bases agree with TRBD2. CDR1 SGHDN and CDR2 FVKESK come from the germline V gene. Trimming at V came to 7 bases and at J to 2 bases, leaving 4 bases not matched to a gene. There are 14 residues in the CDR3. CDR3 bases: TGTGCCAGCATTAGCGGGGCCGCCTACAATGAGCAGTTCTTC. Its protein is CASISGAAYNEQFF.

V gene TRBV9 combines with J gene TRBJ1-6; tentative D call: TRBD1 (5 bases). Germline assignment: CDR1 SGDLS and CDR2 YYNGEE. Trimming removed 4 bases at V and 5 bases at J, with 19 bases between. This CDR3 contains 17 residues. CDR3 sequence (DNA): TGTGCCAGCAGCCCCCGCCAGTGGGGCAGTGATAATTCACCCCTCCACTTT. Protein sequence: CASSPRQWGSDNSPLHF. The complete variable domain, with remaining parts taken from reference TRBV9 and TRBJ1-6, reads DSGVTQTPKHLITATGQRVTLRCSPRSGDLSVYWYQQSLDQGLQFLIQYYNGEERAKGNILERFSAQQFPDLHSELNLSSLELGDSALYFCASSPRQWGSDNSPLHFGNGTRLTVT.

The chain couples TRBV29-1 to TRBJ2-7; tentatively, D is TRBD2 (6 bases). The V end lost 4 bases, the J end lost 0 bases, and 13 bases lay between the germline ends. CDR1 is SQVTM and CDR2 is ANQGSEA in the germline V gene. This CDR3 contains 14 residues. The CDR3 nucleotides read TGCAGCGTTGTACTAGCCCTGAGCTCCTACGAGCAGTACTTC. It is translated as CSVVLALSSYEQYF.

J is TRBJ2-2 and V is TRBV5-8, with a weak D call TRBD2 (5 bases). The length of the CDR3 is 14 residues. Germline V gives CDR1 SGHTS, CDR2 YDEGEE. Trimming pared 1 base from V and 5 bases from J, leaving 9 bases between. The CDR3 coding sequence is TGTGCCAGCAGCTTGACTCGGGGAACCGGGGAGCTGTTTTTT. It translates to CASSLTRGTGELFF. Using reference TRBV5-8 and TRBJ2-2 for the parts outside the CDR3, the full variable domain is EAGVTQSPTHLIKTRGQQATLRCSPISGHTSVYWYQQALGLGLQFLLWYDEGEERNRGNFPPRFSGRQFPNYSSELNVNALELEDSALYLCASSLTRGTGELFFGEGSRLTVL.

The chain couples TRBV6-1 to TRBJ1-5, with D possibly TRBD1 on 6 matching bases. Trimming pared 4 bases from V and 4 bases from J, leaving 14 bases between. Germline loops: CDR1 MNHNS, CDR2 SASEGT. The CDR3 totals 15 residues. This CDR3 reads CASSGEQGRNQPQHF. In DNA, the CDR3 is TGTGCCAGCAGTGGAGAACAGGGTCGAAATCAGCCCCAGCATTTT.

The chain carries TRBV5-1 and TRBJ1-4; D is undetermined. This CDR3 has 13 amino acids. Trimming took 2 bases from V and 8 from J, leaving 10 bases between them. CDR1 and CDR2 from the germline V gene are SGHRS and YFSETQ. The CDR3 region has the DNA TGCGCCAGCAGCTTCGGGGTTCAAGAAAAACTGTTTTTT. Its translation: CASSFGVQEKLFF.

The V and J genes are TRBV6-5 and TRBJ2-5, with 7 bases that match TRBD1. Germline CDR1 reads MNHEY; CDR2 reads SVGAGI. The CDR3 totals 16 residues. The V and J ends lost 0 bases and 0 bases, in that order; junction bases with no gene match: 4. For the CDR3, the DNA is TGTGCCAGCAGTTACTCGGGACAGACTAACCAAGAGACCCAGTACTTC. Translated, it gives CASSYSGQTNQETQYF.

The V gene is TRBV7-9, the J gene TRBJ1-1; possibly TRBD1 for D (6 bases). This CDR3 region has 15 residues. The V end was cut by 2 bases, the J end by 1 base, with 11 bases between. Germline CDR1 and CDR2: SEHNR and FQNEAQ (reference sequence). The CDR3 loop reads CASSLYGTWNTEAFF. The DNA of the CDR3 is TGTGCCAGCAGCTTATACGGGACATGGAACACTGAAGCTTTCTTT. The whole variable domain, remainder taken from reference TRBV7-9 and TRBJ1-1, is DTGVSQNPRHKITKRGQNVTFRCDPISEHNRLYWYRQTLGQGPEFLTYFQNEAQLEKSRLLSDRFSAERPKGSFSTLEIQRTEQGDSAMYLCASSLYGTWNTEAFFGQGTRLTVV.

This sequence joins TRBV27 and TRBJ2-3, with TRBD2 identical over 14 bases. The CDR3 runs 16 residues. The trim removed 2 bases at V and 3 bases at J, leaving 1 base unmatched. Germline lookup yields CDR1 MNHEY and CDR2 SMNVEV (reference sequence). The CDR3 region has the DNA TGTGCCAGCAGTTTAGGACTAGCGGGAGGTACAGATACGCAGTATTTT. Its protein product is CASSLGLAGGTDTQYF.

This clone was observed once. The sample carries other DNA sequences with the same CDR3. This chain links TRBV7-2 with TRBJ2-3; D ambiguous. Germline CDR1 SGHTA, CDR2 FQGNSA. Trimming pared 4 bases from V and 2 bases from J, leaving 7 bases between. This CDR3 has 13 amino acids. The CDR3: CASSSSYTDTQYF. CDR3 DNA sequence: TGTGCCAGCAGCTCATCCTACACAGATACGCAGTATTTT.

This clone has a handful of counts. The chain combines TRBV18 with TRBJ2-7, with 12 bases aligning to TRBD2. J gave up 2 bases and V 6 bases, and 2 bases lay outside the gene matches. The CDR3 runs to 14 residues. CDR1 and CDR2 from the germline V gene are KGHSH and LQKENI. CDR3 in DNA: TGTGCCAGCTCCCGGACTAGCGGGACCTACGAGCAGTACTTC. This encodes CASSRTSGTYEQYF.

The V gene is TRBV5-4, the J gene TRBJ1-2; no firm D call. V dropped 3 bases and J dropped 4 bases, with 16 bases sitting between them. This CDR3 is 15 amino acids long. The germline V gene encodes CDR1 SGHNT and CDR2 YYREEE (reference sequence). CDR3 sequence reads: CASSSWPGLAYGYTF. In DNA, the CDR3 is TGTGCCAGCAGCTCGTGGCCGGGCCTAGCCTATGGCTACACCTTC.

The V gene is TRBV9, the J gene TRBJ1-2; D is possibly TRBD1 (5 bases). CDR3 size: 14 residues. V was shortened by 2 bases and J by 4 bases, with 12 bases between the two germline ends. Germline CDR1 SGDLS, CDR2 YYNGEE. CDR3 bases: TGTGCCAGCAGCGTGGGGGGGAATAGCTATGGCTACACCTTC. Its translation is CASSVGGNSYGYTF.

This clone was seen a single time. The CDR3 DNA reads as TGCGCCAGCAGCCCGGGATCACATAGTAATTCACCCCTCCACTTT. Residues: CASSPGSHSNSPLHF. The V call is TRBV5-1, the J call TRBJ1-6; D gene ambiguous. In germline, CDR1 is SGHRS, CDR2 YFSETQ. The CDR3 runs to 15 residues. Deletions cut 4 bases from V and 6 bases from J, with 14 bases between.